A selection of T cell receptor beta chains follows, all from one sample in a study of T cells after yellow fever vaccination. TCRdb recomputed calls from the 5' RACE reads with MiXCR, one row per CDR3 protein. This sample yields a few hundred thousand distinct CDR3 sequences, of which about 5% are seen a single time; roughly 3.4% belongs to the top ten. The sequenced sample was CD4+ T cells sorted from PBMCs, obtained on the day of the yellow fever booster vaccination. The receptors derive from a man aged 18 to 29 who received the YFV17D yellow fever vaccine. Each CDR3 is given with its conserved first and last residue. The D gene is left open where the match is weak. Size values are once, few and many counts, or a class for expanded clones, and some rows have none.

abundance: NA
j_gene: TRBJ2-2
v_gene: TRBV5-1
d_gene: TRBD2
CDR3aa: CASSLVGLAAGELFF
CDR3nt: TGCGCCAGCAGCTTGGTGGGACTAGCGGCCGGGGAGCTGTTTTTT

abundance: few
j_gene: TRBJ2-3
v_gene: TRBV5-1
d_gene: NA
CDR3aa: CASSSPPGTQYF
CDR3nt: TGCGCCAGCAGCTCCCCCCCAGGTACGCAGTATTTT

abundance: NA
j_gene: TRBJ1-6
v_gene: TRBV5-1
d_gene: NA
CDR3aa: CASSPGGGSPLHF
CDR3nt: TGCGCCAGCAGCCCGGGAGGGGGATCACCCCTCCACTTT

abundance: NA
j_gene: TRBJ2-1
v_gene: TRBV3-1
d_gene: TRBD2
CDR3aa: CASSQARGAYNEQFF
CDR3nt: TGTGCCAGCAGCCAGGCTCGGGGGGCCTACAATGAGCAGTTCTTC

abundance: many
j_gene: TRBJ1-2
v_gene: TRBV11-2
d_gene: NA
CDR3aa: CASSFGGTVYGYTF
CDR3nt: TGTGCCAGCAGCTTCGGAGGGACGGTCTATGGCTACACCTTC

abundance: many
j_gene: TRBJ2-1
v_gene: TRBV7-9
d_gene: NA
CDR3aa: CASSFVPPVSEQFF
CDR3nt: TGTGCCAGCAGCTTCGTTCCTCCGGTGAGTGAGCAGTTCTTC

abundance: many
j_gene: TRBJ1-5
v_gene: TRBV5-1
d_gene: NA
CDR3aa: CASSLDVGSAAQHF
CDR3nt: TGCGCCAGCAGCCTGGATGTGGGGTCGGCAGCCCAGCATTTT

abundance: many
j_gene: TRBJ1-2
v_gene: TRBV12-3/TRBV12-4
d_gene: NA
CDR3aa: CASSTQGGRGYTF
CDR3nt: TGTGCCAGCAGCACCCAGGGTGGAAGGGGCTACACCTTC

abundance: NA
j_gene: TRBJ2-3
v_gene: TRBV18
d_gene: NA
CDR3aa: CASSTLAGTDTQYF
CDR3nt: TGTGCCAGCTCAACCCTAGCTGGCACAGATACGCAGTATTTT

abundance: NA
j_gene: TRBJ2-2
v_gene: TRBV6-5
d_gene: NA
CDR3aa: CASTPGGGYTGELFF
CDR3nt: TGTGCCAGCACGCCCGGAGGGGGCTACACCGGGGAGCTGTTTTTT

abundance: NA
j_gene: TRBJ1-5
v_gene: TRBV15
d_gene: NA
CDR3aa: CATSRGGPNQPQHF
CDR3nt: TGTGCCACCAGCAGAGGGGGGCCCAATCAGCCCCAGCATTTT

abundance: many
j_gene: TRBJ1-1
v_gene: TRBV12-3/TRBV12-4
d_gene: NA
CDR3aa: CASSPQQGEVMNTEAFF
CDR3nt: TGTGCCAGCAGTCCCCAACAGGGAGAAGTGATGAACACTGAAGCTTTCTTT

abundance: NA
j_gene: TRBJ2-7
v_gene: TRBV18
d_gene: TRBD1
CDR3aa: CASSNRGARNEQYF
CDR3nt: TGTGCCAGCTCTAACAGGGGAGCCAGGAACGAGCAGTACTTC

abundance: many
j_gene: TRBJ2-3
v_gene: TRBV20-1
d_gene: NA
CDR3aa: CSARYTGTDTQYF
CDR3nt: TGCAGTGCTAGATATACAGGCACAGATACGCAGTATTTT

abundance: NA
j_gene: TRBJ2-3
v_gene: TRBV6-5
d_gene: TRBD1
CDR3aa: CASSPDRARRDTQYF
CDR3nt: TGTGCCAGCAGTCCGGACAGGGCTAGAAGAGATACGCAGTATTTT

abundance: NA
j_gene: TRBJ2-3
v_gene: TRBV28
d_gene: TRBD2
CDR3aa: CASRLAGVDTQYF
CDR3nt: TGTGCCAGCAGGCTAGCGGGGGTGGATACGCAGTATTTT